A single sample is the source of the 15 T cell receptor beta chains below, sequenced in a study of T cell responses to AZD1222 COVID-19 vaccine. Method: immunoSEQ multiplex PCR; TCRdb's copy keeps in-frame clones and lacks some. The table lists around 150,000 clones, 90% of them singletons, with about 3.2% in the top ten. The specimen was peripheral blood, collected 28 days after the second AZD1222 dose. These receptors all come from an adult who received the AZD1222 COVID-19 vaccine.

The chain is built from TRBV27 and TRBJ2-2; a possible D gene is TRBD1 (6 bases). The CDR3 is made up of 21 amino acids. Trimming left V 4 bases short and J 2 bases short, with 29 bases between. Germline V gene lookup returns CDR1 MNHEY and CDR2 SMNVEV (reference sequence). DNA for the CDR3: TGTGCCAGCAGTTCAAATCACAACACAGGGAACTCGTATTTAAACACCGGGGAGCTGTTTTTT. This codes for CASSSNHNTGNSYLNTGELFF.

The chain couples TRBV6-5 to TRBJ1-5; tentatively, D is TRBD1 (5 bases). This CDR3 contains 14 residues. Germline V gene data show CDR1 as MNHEY and CDR2 as SVGAGI. Trimming stripped 9 bases from V and 4 bases from J, with 16 bases between. CDR3 region: CASPEGLGNQPQHF. The CDR3 DNA reads as TGTGCCAGTCCCGAGGGGTTGGGAAATCAGCCCCAGCATTTT.

The V gene is TRBV19, the J gene TRBJ1-5; 7 nucleotides agree with TRBD1. Germline trimming cut 3 bases from V and 3 bases from J; bases unmatched to any gene: 5. The CDR3 is made up of 15 amino acids. Germline CDR1 reads LNHDA; CDR2 reads SQIVND (reference sequence). CDR3 nucleotides: TGTGCCAGTAGTATGGGAAGGGGGCTCAATCAGCCCCAGCATTTT. It translates to CASSMGRGLNQPQHF.

This chain joins TRBV4-2 and TRBJ2-7; possible D gene TRBD2, 5 bases. This CDR3 has 14 amino acids. Germline V CDR1 and CDR2: LGHNA, YNFKEQ. The ends were cut back, 0 bases at V and 0 bases at J, with 6 bases in the middle. As DNA, the CDR3 is TGTGCCAGCAGCCAAGATCGGGGCTCCTACGAGCAGTACTTC. This encodes CASSQDRGSYEQYF.

V usage is TRBV7-9 and J usage is TRBJ2-1, with 7 bases aligning to TRBD2. V gave up 3 bases and J gave up 0 bases; unmatched junction bases: 5. Per the germline V gene, CDR1 is SEHNR and CDR2 is FQNEAQ (reference sequence). This CDR3 spans 16 amino acids. CDR3 sequence: CASSFRLADSYNEQFF. The DNA of the CDR3 is TGTGCCAGCAGCTTCAGGCTAGCGGACTCCTACAATGAGCAGTTCTTC.

The chain links TRBV7-9 to TRBJ1-1; 9 bases align to TRBD1. Germline CDR1 is SEHNR and CDR2 is FQNEAQ (reference sequence). V was pared by 5 bases and J by 7 bases, with 5 bases of the junction left unmatched. The CDR3 extends over 13 amino acids. CDR3 nucleotide sequence: TGTGCCAGCAGCGTGACAGGGGGAATTGAAGCTTTCTTT. Translating it yields CASSVTGGIEAFF.

The genes are TRBV11-1 and TRBJ2-2; D may correspond to TRBD1 or TRBD2 (5 bases each). CDR1 is SGHAT, CDR2 FQDESV, per germline (reference sequence). CDR3 size: 13 residues. CDR3 coding DNA: TGTGCTGGGGGTATCGCGAACACCGGGGAGCTGTTTTTT. As protein: CAGGIANTGELFF.

This chain connects TRBV5-4 to TRBJ2-1, with a weak D call TRBD2 (5 bases). The CDR3 totals 15 residues. CDR1 is SGHNT, CDR2 YYREEE, per germline (reference sequence). Trimming removed 2 bases at V and 3 bases at J, with 12 bases between. CDR3 region: CASSLKAVGYNEQFF. DNA of the CDR3: TGTGCCAGCAGCTTAAAAGCGGTTGGCTACAATGAGCAGTTCTTC.

This chain joins TRBV11-3 and TRBJ2-2, with TRBD2 as a possible D gene (6 bases). Looked up from germline, CDR1 is SGHNT and CDR2 is YENEEA. V was clipped by 3 bases and J by 13 bases, with 12 bases between them. There are 12 residues in the CDR3. CDR3 DNA: TGTGCCAGCAGCTTCGGGGGTAGTGGGCTGTTTTTT. Translated, it gives CASSFGGSGLFF. Complete variable domain (other parts from reference TRBV11-3 and TRBJ2-2): EAGVVQSPRYKIIEKKQPVAFWCNPISGHNTLYWYLQNLGQGPELLIRYENEEAVDDSQLPKDRFSAERLKGVDSTLKIQPAELGDSAVYLCASSFGGSGLFFGEGSRLTVL.

The V gene is TRBV28, the J gene TRBJ1-1; tentatively, D is TRBD1 (6 bases). The CDR3 is 15 residues long. Germline CDR1 and CDR2: MDHEN and SYDVKM. Trimming stripped 6 bases from V and 1 base from J, with 15 bases between. CDR3 region: CASSPGDRRNTEAFF. Here the CDR3 DNA reads TGTGCCAGCAGCCCTGGAGACAGGAGGAACACTGAAGCTTTCTTT.

The rearrangement links TRBV29-1 to TRBJ2-5; 8 positions match TRBD1. The V and J ends lost 0 bases and 6 bases, in that order; junction bases with no gene match: 18. Germline CDR1 SQVTM, CDR2 ANQGSEA. There are 18 residues in the CDR3. The CDR3 DNA reads TGCAGCGTTGAAGATTGGCCGGGACAGGAAACCCTCCCCAAGACCCAGTACTTC. Amino acids: CSVEDWPGQETLPKTQYF. The full variable domain, in which reference TRBV29-1 and TRBJ2-5 provide the parts outside the CDR3, is SAVISQKPSRDICQRGTSLTIQCQVDSQVTMMFWYRQQPGQSLTLIATANQGSEATYESGFVIDKFPISRPNLTFSTLTVSNMSPEDSSIYLCSVEDWPGQETLPKTQYFGPGTRLLVL.

The rearrangement joins TRBV27 to TRBJ1-4; TRBD1 might be the D (5 bases). In germline, CDR1 is MNHEY, CDR2 SMNVEV (reference sequence). The CDR3 sequence is 16 residues long. Trimming stripped 5 bases from V and 8 bases from J, with 21 bases between. The DNA of the CDR3 is TGTGCCAGCAGTCGCCTGACAGCCGAGGCCAGCGAAAAACTGTTTTTT. Its translation: CASSRLTAEASEKLFF. Based on the CDR3 plus reference TRBV27 and TRBJ1-4, the full variable domain is EAQVTQNPRYLITVTGKKLTVTCSQNMNHEYMSWYRQDPGLGLRQIYYSMNVEVTDKGDVPEGYKVSRKEKRNFPLILESPSPNQTSLYFCASSRLTAEASEKLFFGSGTQLSVL.

This clone has only one observation. The CDR3 sequence: CASSYRLAGASNTGELFF. The DNA of the CDR3 is TGTGCCAGCAGTTATCGACTAGCGGGAGCGTCGAACACCGGGGAGCTGTTTTTT. The V call is TRBV11-2, the J call TRBJ2-2; 12 bases are shared with TRBD2. The length of the CDR3 is 18 residues. V was pared by 6 bases and J by 0 bases, with 8 bases of the junction left unmatched. Germline V gives CDR1 SGHAT, CDR2 FQNNGV.

The V and J genes are TRBV7-9 and TRBJ1-6, with 10 positions matching TRBD1. Germline values: CDR1 SEHNR, CDR2 FQNEAQ (reference sequence). V lost 0 bases, J lost 6 bases, and 2 bases stayed unmatched. The CDR3 loop spans 16 amino acids. The CDR3 region is CASSLARTGGNSPLHF. CDR3 DNA sequence: TGTGCCAGCAGCTTAGCGAGGACAGGGGGTAATTCACCCCTCCACTTT.

The genes are TRBV2 and TRBJ2-7; no clear D gene. V lost 0 bases to trimming and J lost 0 bases, with 6 bases between them. The CDR3 runs to 14 residues. Germline loops: CDR1 SNHLY, CDR2 FYNNEI. The CDR3: CASSEANSSYEQYF. For the CDR3, the DNA is TGTGCCAGCAGTGAAGCTAATAGCTCCTACGAGCAGTACTTC.